This TCR beta chain emerged from a study of OX40 agonist ivuxolimab in advanced cancers. Study as a whole: Prior anti-PD-1, anti-PD-L1 or anti-CTLA-4 therapy was allowed; less than 45% had some.

With 5 bases removed from V and 4 bases from J, the gap between germline ends came to 15 bases. CDR1 and CDR2 from the germline V gene are MNHNY and SVGAGI (reference sequence). The CDR3 loop spans 15 amino acids. Researchers took blood at baseline, on cycle 4 day 1, and on cycle 7 day 1. Sequencing used immunoSEQ multiplex PCR; TCRdb keeps in-frame clones, though not all of them. Among approximately 80,000 clones listed, about 89% were seen once. The source is an adult with an advanced solid tumor such as melanoma, head and neck, liver or kidney cancer. Sequences were derived from CD4+ or CD8+ T cells sorted from blood, sampled in a trial of the OX40 agonist ivuxolimab. The chain links TRBV6-6 to TRBJ2-1; the D gene is possibly TRBD1 (5 bases). The CDR3 DNA reads as TGTGCCAGCAGTCCCCAGGGATCGAGGTACAATGAGCAGTTCTTC. Translation: CASSPQGSRYNEQFF.